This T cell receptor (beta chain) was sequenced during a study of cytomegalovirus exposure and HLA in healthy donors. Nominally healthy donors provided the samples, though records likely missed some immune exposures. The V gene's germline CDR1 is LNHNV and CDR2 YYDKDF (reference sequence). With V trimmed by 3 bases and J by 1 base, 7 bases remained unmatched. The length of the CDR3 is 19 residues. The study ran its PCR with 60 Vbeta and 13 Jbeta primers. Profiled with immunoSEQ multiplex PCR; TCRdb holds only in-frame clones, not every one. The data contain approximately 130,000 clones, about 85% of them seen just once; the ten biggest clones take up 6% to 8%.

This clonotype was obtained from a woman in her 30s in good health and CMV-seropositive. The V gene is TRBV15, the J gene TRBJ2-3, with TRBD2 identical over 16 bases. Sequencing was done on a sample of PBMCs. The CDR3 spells CATSRPGTSGGAGTDTQYF. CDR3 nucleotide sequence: TGTGCCACCAGCAGGCCCGGGACTAGCGGGGGGGCAGGCACAGATACGCAGTATTTT.